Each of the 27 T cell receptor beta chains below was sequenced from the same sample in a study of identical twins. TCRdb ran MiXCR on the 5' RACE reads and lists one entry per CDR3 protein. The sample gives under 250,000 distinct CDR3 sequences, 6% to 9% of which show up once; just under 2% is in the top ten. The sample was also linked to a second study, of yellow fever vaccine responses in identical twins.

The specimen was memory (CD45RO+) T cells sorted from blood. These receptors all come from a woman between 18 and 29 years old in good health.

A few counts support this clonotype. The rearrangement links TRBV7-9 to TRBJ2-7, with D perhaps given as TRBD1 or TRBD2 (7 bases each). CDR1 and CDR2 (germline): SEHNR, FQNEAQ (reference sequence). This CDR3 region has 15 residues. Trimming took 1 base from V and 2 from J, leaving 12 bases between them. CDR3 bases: TGTGCCAGCAGCTTAGAATCAGGGGGGGCCTACGAGCAGTACTTC. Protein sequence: CASSLESGGAYEQYF.

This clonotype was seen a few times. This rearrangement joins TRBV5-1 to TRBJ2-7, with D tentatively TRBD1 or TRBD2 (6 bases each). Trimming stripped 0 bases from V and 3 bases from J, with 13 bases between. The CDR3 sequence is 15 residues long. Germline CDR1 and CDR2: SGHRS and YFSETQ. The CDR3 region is CASSLEGGRVYEQYF. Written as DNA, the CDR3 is TGCGCCAGCAGCTTGGAGGGGGGTCGGGTCTACGAGCAGTACTTC.

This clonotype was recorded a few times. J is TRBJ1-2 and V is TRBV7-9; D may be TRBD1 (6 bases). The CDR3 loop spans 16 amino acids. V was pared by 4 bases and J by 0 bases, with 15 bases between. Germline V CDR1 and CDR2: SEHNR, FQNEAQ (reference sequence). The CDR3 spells CASSSIGTITNYGYTF. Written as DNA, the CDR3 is TGTGCCAGCAGCTCGATCGGGACAATCACTAACTATGGCTACACCTTC.

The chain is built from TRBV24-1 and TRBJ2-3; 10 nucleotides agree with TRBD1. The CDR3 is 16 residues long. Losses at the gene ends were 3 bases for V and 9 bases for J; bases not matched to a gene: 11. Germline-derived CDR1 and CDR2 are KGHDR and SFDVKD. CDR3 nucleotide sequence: TGTGCCACCAGTGATCCCGGGACAGGGGATGAAAGAACGCAGTATTTT. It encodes CATSDPGTGDERTQYF.

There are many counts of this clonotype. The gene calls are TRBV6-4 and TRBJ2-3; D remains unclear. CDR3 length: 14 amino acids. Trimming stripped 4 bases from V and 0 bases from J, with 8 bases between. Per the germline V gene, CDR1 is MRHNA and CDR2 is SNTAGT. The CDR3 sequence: CASSGGESTDTQYF. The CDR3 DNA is TGTGCCAGCAGTGGTGGAGAGAGCACAGATACGCAGTATTTT.

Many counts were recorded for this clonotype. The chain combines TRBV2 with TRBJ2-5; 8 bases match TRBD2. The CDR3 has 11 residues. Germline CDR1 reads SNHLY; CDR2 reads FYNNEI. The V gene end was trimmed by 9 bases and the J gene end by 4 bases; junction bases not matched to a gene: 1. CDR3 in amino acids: CASTSGETQYF. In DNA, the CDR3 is TGTGCCAGTACTAGCGGAGAGACCCAGTACTTC.

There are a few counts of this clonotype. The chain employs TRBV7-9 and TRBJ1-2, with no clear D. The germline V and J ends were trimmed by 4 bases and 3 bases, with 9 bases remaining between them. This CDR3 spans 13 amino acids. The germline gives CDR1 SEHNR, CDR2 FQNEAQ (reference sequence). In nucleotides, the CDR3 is TGTGCCAGCAGCTCGCTAACTGACTATGGCTACACCTTC. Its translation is CASSSLTDYGYTF.

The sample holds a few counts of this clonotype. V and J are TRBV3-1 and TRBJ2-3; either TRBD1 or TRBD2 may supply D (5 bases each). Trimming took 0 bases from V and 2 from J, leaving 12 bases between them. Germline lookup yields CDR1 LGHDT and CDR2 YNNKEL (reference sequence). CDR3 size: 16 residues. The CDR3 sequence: CASSQDKRTYTDTQYF. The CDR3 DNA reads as TGTGCCAGCAGCCAAGACAAGCGGACATACACAGATACGCAGTATTTT.

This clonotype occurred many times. The CDR3 loop is CASGTGFAEQYF. CDR3 DNA sequence: TGTGCCAGCGGAACAGGGTTTGCGGAGCAGTACTTC. The genes are TRBV25-1 and TRBJ2-7, with a weak D call TRBD1 (6 bases). The CDR3 loop spans 12 amino acids. In germline, CDR1 is MGHDK, CDR2 SYGVNS. V was trimmed by 8 bases and J by 7 bases, leaving 15 bases between them.

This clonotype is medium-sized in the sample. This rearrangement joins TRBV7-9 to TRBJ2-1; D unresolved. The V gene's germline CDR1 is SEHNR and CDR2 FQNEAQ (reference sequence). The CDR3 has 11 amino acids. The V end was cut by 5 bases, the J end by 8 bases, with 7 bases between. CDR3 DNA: TGTGCCAGCAGCCACTTAGATGAGCAGTTCTTC. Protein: CASSHLDEQFF.

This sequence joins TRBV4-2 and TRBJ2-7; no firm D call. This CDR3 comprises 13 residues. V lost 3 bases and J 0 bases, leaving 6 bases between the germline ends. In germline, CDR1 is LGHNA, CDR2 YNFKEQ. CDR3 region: CASSHGPSYEQYF. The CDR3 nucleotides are TGTGCCAGCAGCCACGGGCCCTCCTACGAGCAGTACTTC.

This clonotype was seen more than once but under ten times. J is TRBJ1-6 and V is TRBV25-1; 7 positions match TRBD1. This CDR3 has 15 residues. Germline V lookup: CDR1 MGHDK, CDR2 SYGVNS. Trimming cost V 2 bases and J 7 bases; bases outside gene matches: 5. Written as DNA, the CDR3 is TGTGCCAGCAGTGAACGACAGGGCCCAAATTCACCCCTCCACTTT. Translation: CASSERQGPNSPLHF.

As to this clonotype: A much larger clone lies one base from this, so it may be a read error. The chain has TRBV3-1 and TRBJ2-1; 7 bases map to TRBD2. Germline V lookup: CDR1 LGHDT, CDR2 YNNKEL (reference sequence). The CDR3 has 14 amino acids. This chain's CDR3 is CANSHFGGGNEQFF. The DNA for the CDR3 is TGTGCCAACAGCCACTTTGGCGGGGGCAATGAGCAGTTCTTC.

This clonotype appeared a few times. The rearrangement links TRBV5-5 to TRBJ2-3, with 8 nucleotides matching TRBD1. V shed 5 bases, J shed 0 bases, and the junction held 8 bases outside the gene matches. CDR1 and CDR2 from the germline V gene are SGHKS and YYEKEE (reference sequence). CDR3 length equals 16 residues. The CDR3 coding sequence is TGTGCCAGCAGTTACTCAGGGGGCAAAAGCACAGATACGCAGTATTTT. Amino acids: CASSYSGGKSTDTQYF.

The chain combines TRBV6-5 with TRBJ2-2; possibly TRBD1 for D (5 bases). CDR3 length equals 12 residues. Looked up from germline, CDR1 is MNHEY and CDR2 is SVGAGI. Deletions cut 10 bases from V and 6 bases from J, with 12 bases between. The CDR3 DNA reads TGTGCCACTAAGCAGGGTCCCGGGGAGCTGTTTTTT. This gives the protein CATKQGPGELFF.

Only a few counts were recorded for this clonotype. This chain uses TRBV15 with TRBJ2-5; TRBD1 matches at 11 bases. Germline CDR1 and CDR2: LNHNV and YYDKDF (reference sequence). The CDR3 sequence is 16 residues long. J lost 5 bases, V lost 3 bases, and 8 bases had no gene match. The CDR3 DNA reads TGTGCCACCAGCAGGGGAGGACAGGGGGCCGGGGAGACCCAGTACTTC. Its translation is CATSRGGQGAGETQYF. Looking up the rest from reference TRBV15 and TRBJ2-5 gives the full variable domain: DAMVIQNPRYQVTQFGKPVTLSCSQTLNHNVMYWYQQKSSQAPKLLFHYYDKDFNNEADTPDNFQSRRPNTSFCFLDIRSPGLGDTAMYLCATSRGGQGAGETQYFGPGTRLLVL.

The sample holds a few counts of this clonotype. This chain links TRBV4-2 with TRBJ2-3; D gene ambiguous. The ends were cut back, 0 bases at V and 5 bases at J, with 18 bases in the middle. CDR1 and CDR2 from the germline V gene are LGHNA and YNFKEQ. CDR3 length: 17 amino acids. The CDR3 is CASSQDRDPKALDTQYF. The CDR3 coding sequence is TGTGCCAGCAGCCAAGATCGCGACCCCAAAGCCTTAGATACGCAGTATTTT.

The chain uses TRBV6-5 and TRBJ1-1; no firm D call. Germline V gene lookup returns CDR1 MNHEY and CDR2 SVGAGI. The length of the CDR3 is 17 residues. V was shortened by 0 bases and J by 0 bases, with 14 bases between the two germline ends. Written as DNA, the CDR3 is TGTGCCAGCAGTTACTCTCTTCGTGTTATCCTGAACACTGAAGCTTTCTTT. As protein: CASSYSLRVILNTEAFF.

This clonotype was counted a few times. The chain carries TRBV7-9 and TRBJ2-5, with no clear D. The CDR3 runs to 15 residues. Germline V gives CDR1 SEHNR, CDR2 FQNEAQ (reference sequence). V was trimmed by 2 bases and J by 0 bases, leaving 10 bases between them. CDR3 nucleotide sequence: TGTGCCAGCAGCTTAATTCTTGCGGACCAAGAGACCCAGTACTTC. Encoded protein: CASSLILADQETQYF.

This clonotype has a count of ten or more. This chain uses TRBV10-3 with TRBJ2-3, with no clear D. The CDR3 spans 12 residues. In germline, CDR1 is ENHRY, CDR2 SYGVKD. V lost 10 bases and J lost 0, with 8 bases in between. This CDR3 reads CATTSSTDTQYF. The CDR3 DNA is TGTGCCACCACCTCTAGCACAGATACGCAGTATTTT.

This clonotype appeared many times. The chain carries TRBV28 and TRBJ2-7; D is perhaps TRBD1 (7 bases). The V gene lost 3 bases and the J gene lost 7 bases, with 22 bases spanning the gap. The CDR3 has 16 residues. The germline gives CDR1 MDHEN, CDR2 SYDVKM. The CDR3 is CASSFWRDSLSLEQYF. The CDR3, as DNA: TGTGCCAGCAGTTTTTGGCGGGACAGCTTATCTCTGGAGCAGTACTTC.

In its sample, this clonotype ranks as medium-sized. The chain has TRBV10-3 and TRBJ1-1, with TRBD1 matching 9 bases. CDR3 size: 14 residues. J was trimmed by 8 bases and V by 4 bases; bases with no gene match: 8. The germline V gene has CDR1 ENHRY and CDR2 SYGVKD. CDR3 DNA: TGTGCCATCAGTGGGGACAGGGACATAGCGGAAGCTTTCTTT. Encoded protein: CAISGDRDIAEAFF.

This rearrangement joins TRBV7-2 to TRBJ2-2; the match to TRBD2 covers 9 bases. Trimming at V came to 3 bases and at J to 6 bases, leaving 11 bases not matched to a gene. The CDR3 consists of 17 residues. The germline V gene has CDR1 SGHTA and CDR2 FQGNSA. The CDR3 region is CASSFRRAGGPSGELFF. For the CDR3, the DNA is TGTGCCAGCAGCTTTCGAAGGGCGGGAGGGCCCTCCGGGGAGCTGTTTTTT.

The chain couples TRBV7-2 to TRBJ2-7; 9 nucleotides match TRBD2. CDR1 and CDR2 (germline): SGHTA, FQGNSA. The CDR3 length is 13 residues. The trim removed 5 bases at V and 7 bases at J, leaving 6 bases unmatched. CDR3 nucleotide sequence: TGTGCCAGCAGCAAGGGACTAGCTAGGGAGCAGTACTTC. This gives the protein CASSKGLAREQYF.

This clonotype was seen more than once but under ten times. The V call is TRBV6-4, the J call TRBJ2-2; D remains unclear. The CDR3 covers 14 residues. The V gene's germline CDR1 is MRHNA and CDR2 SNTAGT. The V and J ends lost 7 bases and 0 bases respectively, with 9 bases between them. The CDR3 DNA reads TGTGCCAGCAAGAACAATTCGAACACCGGGGAGCTGTTTTTT. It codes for CASKNNSNTGELFF.

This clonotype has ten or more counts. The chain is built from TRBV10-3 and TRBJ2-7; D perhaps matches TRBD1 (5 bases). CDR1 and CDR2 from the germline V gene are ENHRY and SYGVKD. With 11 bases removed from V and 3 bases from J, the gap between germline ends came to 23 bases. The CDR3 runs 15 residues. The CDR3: CAFNSSGLDIYEQYF. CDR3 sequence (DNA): TGTGCCTTCAACTCATCAGGGTTGGACATCTACGAGCAGTACTTC.

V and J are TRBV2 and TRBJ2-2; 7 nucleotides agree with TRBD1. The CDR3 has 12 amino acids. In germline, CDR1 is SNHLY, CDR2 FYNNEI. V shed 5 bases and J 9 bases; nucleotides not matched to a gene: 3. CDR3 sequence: CASSPDRRELFF. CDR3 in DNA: TGTGCCAGCAGTCCGGACAGGCGGGAGCTGTTTTTT.